These T cell receptor beta chains were read from a single sample in a study of monozygotic twins with inflammatory bowel disease. TCRdb re-called the 5' RACE reads and gives one entry per CDR3 protein, without DNA. This sample's table has about 330,000 distinct CDR3 sequences. The specimen was blood. These TCRs come from a human donor with ulcerative colitis or Crohn's disease, or a healthy co-twin of an affected twin (not recorded which). Both conserved end residues are part of each CDR3.

TRBJ2-1,TRBV7-6,15,CASSPGGPNRNEQFF
TRBJ1-5,TRBV19,16,CASSMGGRGGYQPQHF
TRBJ2-1,TRBV20-1,12,CSASPRNNEQFF
TRBJ1-3,TRBV24-1,17,CATSGADKVGSGNTIYF
TRBJ1-3,TRBV18,16,CASSPLGSDSGNTIYF
TRBJ2-4,TRBV28,16,CASSLGGPVAKNIQYF
TRBJ1-5,TRBV25-1,14,CASSSVFSNQPQHF
TRBJ2-2,TRBV12-3/TRBV12-4,14,CASRAGGGTGELFF
TRBJ1-2,TRBV5-1,15,CASSSTDGVAYGYTF
TRBJ2-7,TRBV7-3,14,CASSPDRQNYEQYF